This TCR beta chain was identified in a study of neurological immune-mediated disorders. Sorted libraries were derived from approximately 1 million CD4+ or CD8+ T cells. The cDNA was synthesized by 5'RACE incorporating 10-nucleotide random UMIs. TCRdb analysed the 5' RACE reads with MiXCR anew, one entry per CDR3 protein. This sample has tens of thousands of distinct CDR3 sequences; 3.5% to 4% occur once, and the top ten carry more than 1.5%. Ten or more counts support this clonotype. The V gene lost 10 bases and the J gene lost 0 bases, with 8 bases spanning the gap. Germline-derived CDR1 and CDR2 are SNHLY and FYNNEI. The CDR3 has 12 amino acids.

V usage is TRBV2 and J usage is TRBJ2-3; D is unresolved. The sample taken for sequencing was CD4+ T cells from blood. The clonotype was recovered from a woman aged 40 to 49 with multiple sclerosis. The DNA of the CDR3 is TGTGCCAACTACCACAGCACAGATACGCAGTATTTT. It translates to CANYHSTDTQYF.